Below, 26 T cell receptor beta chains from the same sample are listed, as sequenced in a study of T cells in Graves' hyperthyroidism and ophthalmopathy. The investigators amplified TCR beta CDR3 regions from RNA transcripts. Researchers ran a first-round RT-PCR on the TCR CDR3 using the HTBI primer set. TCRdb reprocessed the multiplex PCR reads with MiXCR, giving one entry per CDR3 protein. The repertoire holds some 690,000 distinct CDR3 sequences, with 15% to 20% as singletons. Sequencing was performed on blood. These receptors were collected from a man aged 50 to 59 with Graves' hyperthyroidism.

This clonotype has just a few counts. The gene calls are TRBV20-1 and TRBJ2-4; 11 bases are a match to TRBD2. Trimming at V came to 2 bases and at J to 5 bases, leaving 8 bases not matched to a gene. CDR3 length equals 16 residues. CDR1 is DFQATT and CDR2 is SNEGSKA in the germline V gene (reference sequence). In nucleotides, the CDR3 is TGCAGTGCTAGACCTTTACTAGCGGGAGAGGAAAACATTCAGTACTTC. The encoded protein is CSARPLLAGEENIQYF.

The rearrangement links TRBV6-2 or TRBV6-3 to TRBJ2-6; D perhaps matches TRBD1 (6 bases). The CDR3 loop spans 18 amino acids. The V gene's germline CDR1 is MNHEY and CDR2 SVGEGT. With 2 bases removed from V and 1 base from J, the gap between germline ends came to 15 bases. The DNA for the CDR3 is TGTGCCAGCAGTTACAGGGCGCAGGGGTTATCTGGGGCCAACGTCCTGACTTTC. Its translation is CASSYRAQGLSGANVLTF.

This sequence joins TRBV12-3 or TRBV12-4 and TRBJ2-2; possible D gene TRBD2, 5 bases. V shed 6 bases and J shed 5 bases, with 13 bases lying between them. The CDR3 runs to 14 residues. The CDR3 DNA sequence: TGTGCCAGCAGGACCGGGATACCAACCGGGGAGCTGTTTTTT. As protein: CASRTGIPTGELFF.

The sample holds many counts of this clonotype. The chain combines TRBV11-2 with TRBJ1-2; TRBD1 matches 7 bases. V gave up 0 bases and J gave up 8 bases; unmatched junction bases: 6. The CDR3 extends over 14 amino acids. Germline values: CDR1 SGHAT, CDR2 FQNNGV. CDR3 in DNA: TGTGCCAGCAGCTTAGATCATCAGGGGGGGGGCTACACCTTC. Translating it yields CASSLDHQGGGYTF.

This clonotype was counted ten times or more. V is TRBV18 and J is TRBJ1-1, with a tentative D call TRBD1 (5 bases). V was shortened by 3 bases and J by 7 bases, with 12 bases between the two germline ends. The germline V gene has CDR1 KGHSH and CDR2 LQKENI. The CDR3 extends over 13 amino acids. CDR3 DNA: TGTGCCAGCTCACCCCAGGGCCGAGTTGAAGCTTTCTTT. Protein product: CASSPQGRVEAFF. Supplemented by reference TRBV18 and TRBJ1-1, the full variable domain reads NAGVMQNPRHLVRRRGQEARLRCSPMKGHSHVYWYRQLPEEGLKFMVYLQKENIIDESGMPKERFSAEFPKEGPSILRIQQVVRGDSAAYFCASSPQGRVEAFFGQGTRLTVV.

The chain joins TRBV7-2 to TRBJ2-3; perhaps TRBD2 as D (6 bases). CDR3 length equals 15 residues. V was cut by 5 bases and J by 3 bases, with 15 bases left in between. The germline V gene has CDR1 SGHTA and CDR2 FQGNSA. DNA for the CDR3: TGTGCCAGCAGCCAAACCCGGGAGTTGACAGATACGCAGTATTTT. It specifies CASSQTRELTDTQYF.

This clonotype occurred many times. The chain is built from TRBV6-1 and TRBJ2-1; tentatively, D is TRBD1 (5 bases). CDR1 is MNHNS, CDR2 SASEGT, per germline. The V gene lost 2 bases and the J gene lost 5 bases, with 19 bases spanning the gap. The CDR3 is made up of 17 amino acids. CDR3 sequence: CASSEPFTFDRHNEQFF. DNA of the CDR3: TGTGCCAGCAGTGAACCCTTTACGTTTGACAGACACAATGAGCAGTTCTTC.

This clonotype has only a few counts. The CDR3 spells CSANPVYEQYF. The CDR3 nucleotides read TGCAGTGCTAATCCCGTCTACGAGCAGTACTTC. The V gene is TRBV20-1, the J gene TRBJ2-7; D uncertain. Trimming shortened V by 4 bases and J by 3 bases, and 7 bases separated the two germline ends. The germline CDR1 and CDR2 sequences are DFQATT and SNEGSKA (reference sequence). The length of the CDR3 is 11 residues.

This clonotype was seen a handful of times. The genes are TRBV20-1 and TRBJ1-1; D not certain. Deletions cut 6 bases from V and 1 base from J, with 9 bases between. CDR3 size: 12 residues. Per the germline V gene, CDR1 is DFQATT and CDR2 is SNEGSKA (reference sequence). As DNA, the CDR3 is TGCAGTGCCCCGTCGGGGAACACTGAAGCTTTCTTT. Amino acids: CSAPSGNTEAFF.

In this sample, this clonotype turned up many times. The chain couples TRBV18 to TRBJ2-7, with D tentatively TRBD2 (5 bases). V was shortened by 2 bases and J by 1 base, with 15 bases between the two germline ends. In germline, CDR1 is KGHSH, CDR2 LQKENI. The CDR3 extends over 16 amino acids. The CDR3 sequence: CASSPGYWESSYEQYF. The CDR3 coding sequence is TGTGCCAGCTCACCAGGTTACTGGGAGAGTTCCTACGAGCAGTACTTC.

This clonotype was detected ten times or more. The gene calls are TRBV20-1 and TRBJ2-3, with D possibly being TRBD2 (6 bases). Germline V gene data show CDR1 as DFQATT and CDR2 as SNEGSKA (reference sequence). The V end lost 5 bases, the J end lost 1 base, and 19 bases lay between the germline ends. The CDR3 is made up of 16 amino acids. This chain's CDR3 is CSAPVGLAYRTDTQYF. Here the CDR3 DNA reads TGCAGTGCTCCAGTAGGCCTAGCGTACCGCACAGATACGCAGTATTTT.

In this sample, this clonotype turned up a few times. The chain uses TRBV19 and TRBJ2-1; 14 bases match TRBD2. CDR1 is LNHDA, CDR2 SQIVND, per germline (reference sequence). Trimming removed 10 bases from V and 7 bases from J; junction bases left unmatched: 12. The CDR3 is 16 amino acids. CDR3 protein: CATEVFGLAGGNEQFF. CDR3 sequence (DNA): TGTGCCACCGAGGTCTTCGGACTAGCGGGAGGAAATGAGCAGTTCTTC.

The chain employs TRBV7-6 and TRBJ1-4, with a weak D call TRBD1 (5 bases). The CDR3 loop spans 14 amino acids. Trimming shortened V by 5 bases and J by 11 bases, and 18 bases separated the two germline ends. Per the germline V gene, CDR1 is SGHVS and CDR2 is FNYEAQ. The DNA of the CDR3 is TGTGCCAGCAGCCGAACGGACCCTGGGGGGAAACTGTTTTTT. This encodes CASSRTDPGGKLFF.

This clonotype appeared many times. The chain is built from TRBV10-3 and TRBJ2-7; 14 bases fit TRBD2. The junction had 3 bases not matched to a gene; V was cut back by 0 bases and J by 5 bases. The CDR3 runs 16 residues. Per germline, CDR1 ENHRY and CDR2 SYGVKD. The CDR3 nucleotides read TGTGCCATCAGTGAGTCCGGGACTAGCGGGAGTAACGAGCAGTACTTC. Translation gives CAISESGTSGSNEQYF.

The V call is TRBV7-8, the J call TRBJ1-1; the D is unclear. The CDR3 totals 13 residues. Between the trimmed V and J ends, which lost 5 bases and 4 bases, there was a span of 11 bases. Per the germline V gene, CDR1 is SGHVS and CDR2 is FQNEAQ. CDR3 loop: CASSPLRTTEAFF. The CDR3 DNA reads TGTGCCAGCAGCCCCCTGAGGACCACTGAAGCTTTCTTT.

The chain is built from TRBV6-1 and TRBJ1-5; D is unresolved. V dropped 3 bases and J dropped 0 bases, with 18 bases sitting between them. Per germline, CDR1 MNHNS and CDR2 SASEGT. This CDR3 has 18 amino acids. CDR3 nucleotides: TGTGCCAGCAGTGACGCTGTGCGGGTGGCCTATAGCAATCAGCCCCAGCATTTT. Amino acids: CASSDAVRVAYSNQPQHF.

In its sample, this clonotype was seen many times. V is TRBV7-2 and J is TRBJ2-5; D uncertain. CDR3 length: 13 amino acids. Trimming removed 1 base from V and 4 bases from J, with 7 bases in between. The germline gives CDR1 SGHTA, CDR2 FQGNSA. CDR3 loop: CASSLEEGETQYF. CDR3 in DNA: TGTGCCAGCAGCTTAGAGGAAGGAGAGACCCAGTACTTC. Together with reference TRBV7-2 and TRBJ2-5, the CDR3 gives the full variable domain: GAGVSQSPSNKVTEKGKDVELRCDPISGHTALYWYRQSLGQGLEFLIYFQGNSAPDKSGLPSDRFSAERTGGSVSTLTIQRTQQEDSAVYLCASSLEEGETQYFGPGTRLLVL.

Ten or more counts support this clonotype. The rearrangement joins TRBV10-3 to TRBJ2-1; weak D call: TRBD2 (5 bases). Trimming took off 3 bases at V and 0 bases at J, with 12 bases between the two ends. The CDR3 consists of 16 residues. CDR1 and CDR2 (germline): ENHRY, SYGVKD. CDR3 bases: TGTGCCATCAGTGAACCAGACTATGGCTCCTACAATGAGCAGTTCTTC. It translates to CAISEPDYGSYNEQFF.

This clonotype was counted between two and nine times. CDR3 sequence reads: CASSSSGYGTSGVNEQFF. The CDR3, as DNA: TGCGCCAGCAGCTCTAGCGGGTACGGGACTAGCGGGGTCAATGAGCAGTTCTTC. This chain links TRBV5-1 with TRBJ2-1, with 13 bases fitting TRBD2. CDR3 length: 18 amino acids. The V gene's germline CDR1 is SGHRS and CDR2 YFSETQ. With 3 bases clipped from V and 6 bases from J, the junction kept 12 bases outside the gene matches.

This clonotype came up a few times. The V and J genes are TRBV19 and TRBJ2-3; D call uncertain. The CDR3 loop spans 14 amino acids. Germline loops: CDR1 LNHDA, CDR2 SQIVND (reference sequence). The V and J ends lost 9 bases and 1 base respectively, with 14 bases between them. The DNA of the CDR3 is TGTGCCAGCAGGCAGACACCAGGCACAGATACGCAGTATTTT. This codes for CASRQTPGTDTQYF.

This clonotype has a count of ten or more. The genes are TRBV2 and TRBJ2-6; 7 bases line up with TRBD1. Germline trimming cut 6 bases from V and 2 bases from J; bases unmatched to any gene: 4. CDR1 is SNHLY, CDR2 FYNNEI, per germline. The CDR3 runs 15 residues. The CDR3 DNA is TGTGCCAGCAGCCTGGGACAGCCTGGGGCCAACGTCCTGACTTTC. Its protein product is CASSLGQPGANVLTF.

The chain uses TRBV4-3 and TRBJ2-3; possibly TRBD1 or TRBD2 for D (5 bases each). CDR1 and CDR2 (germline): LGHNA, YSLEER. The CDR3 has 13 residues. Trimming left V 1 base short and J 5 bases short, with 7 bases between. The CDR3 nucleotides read TGCGCCAGCAGCCAAGGGGGGAGAGATACGCAGTATTTT. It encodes CASSQGGRDTQYF.

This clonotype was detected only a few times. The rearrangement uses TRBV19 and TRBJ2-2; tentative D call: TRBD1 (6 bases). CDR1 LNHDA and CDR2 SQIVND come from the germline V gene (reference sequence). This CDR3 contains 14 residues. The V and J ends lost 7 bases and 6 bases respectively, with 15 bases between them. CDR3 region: CASTYRVGAGELFF. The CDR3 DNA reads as TGTGCCAGTACCTACAGGGTCGGAGCCGGGGAGCTGTTTTTT.

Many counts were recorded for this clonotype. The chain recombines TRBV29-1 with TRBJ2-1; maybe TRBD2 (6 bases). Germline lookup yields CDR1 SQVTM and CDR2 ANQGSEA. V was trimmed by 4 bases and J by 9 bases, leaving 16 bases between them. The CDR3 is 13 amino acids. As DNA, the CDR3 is TGCAGCGTTGGGCGGGGAGTGACGGGTGAGCAGTTCTTC. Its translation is CSVGRGVTGEQFF.

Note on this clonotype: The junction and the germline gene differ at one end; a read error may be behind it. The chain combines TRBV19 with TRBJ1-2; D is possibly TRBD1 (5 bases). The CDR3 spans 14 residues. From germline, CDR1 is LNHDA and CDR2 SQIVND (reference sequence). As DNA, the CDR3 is TGTACCAGTAGTGTCGACAGATTCCTCCTAGGCTACACCTTC. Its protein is CTSSVDRFLLGYTF. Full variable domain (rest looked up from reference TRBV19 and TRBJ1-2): DGGITQSPKYLFRKEGQNVTLSCEQNLNHDAMYWYRQDPGQGLRLIYYSQIVNDFQKGDIAEGYSVSREKKESFPLTVTSAQKNPTAFYLCTSSVDRFLLGYTFGSGTRLTVV.

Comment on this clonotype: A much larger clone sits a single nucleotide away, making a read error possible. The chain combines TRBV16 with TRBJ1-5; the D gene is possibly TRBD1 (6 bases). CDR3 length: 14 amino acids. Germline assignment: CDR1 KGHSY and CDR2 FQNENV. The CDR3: CAGSPAGQNQPQHF. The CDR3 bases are TGTGCCGGCAGCCCAGCGGGACAAAATCAGCCCCAGCATTTT.